Sequencing of this T cell receptor beta chain was carried out in a study of a mutant IDH1 vaccine in newly diagnosed glioma. The overall study: Former treatment meant radiotherapy, temozolomide, or both; the majority had gotten both.

The CDR3 consists of 14 residues. Between the trimmed V and J ends, which lost 3 bases and 0 bases, there was a span of 8 bases. Per germline, CDR1 MGHRA and CDR2 YSYEKL. This clone came up a few times. Its antigen remains unidentified. Profiled with immunoSEQ multiplex PCR; TCRdb holds only in-frame clones, not every one. This table holds about 130,000 clones, over 75% found once. Broader study findings: With respect to changes in top peripheral T cell clonotypes, pseudoprogression seemed unrelated.

Time point reported: week 11, during vaccination. Alongside topical imiquimod, each dose of vaccine comprised 300 ug of mutant IDH1 20-mer peptide. This TCR derives from a man between 35 and 55 years old with glioma. The J gene is TRBJ1-1, the V gene TRBV4-1; D is uncertain. The material was PBMCs, obtained from a glioma patient whose treatment included an IDH1 peptide vaccine. CDR3 amino acids: CASSQPGMNTEAFF. As DNA, the CDR3 is TGCGCCAGCAGCCAGCCGGGAATGAACACTGAAGCTTTCTTT.